This is a list of T cell receptor beta chains from one sample in a study of shared clonotypes between healthy human individuals. This table comes from immunoSEQ multiplex PCR, and its TCRdb copy is limited to in-frame clones, with some not included. The profile shows about 2.4 million clones, 93% of them singletons. Sequenced sample: naive CD4+ T cells from PBMCs. These receptors were taken from a man younger than 35 in good health. Some clones in this sample may be carry-over from other donors' samples. Both conserved end residues are part of each CDR3. The D gene is left open where the match is weak. Only part of the rows carry a size: once, few, many, or a class if the clone is expanded.

length: 15; J: TRBJ1-1; D: NA; size: NA; V: TRBV7-8; DNA: TGTGCCAGCAGCTTATCCAAGGGGGGAAGCACTGAAGCTTTCTTT; CDR3: CASSLSKGGSTEAFF
length: 11; J: TRBJ2-5; D: NA; size: NA; V: TRBV27; DNA: TGTGCCAGCGGACTACAAGAGACCCAGTACTTC; CDR3: CASGLQETQYF
length: 11; J: TRBJ1-2; D: NA; size: NA; V: TRBV20-1; DNA: TGCAGTGGGGCCCCGGCAACGGGCTACACCTTC; CDR3: CSGAPATGYTF
length: 14; J: TRBJ2-7; D: TRBD1; size: NA; V: TRBV18; DNA: TGTGCCAGCTCACCCACAGGGGGCACCTACGAGCAGTACTTC; CDR3: CASSPTGGTYEQYF
length: 15; J: TRBJ2-2; D: TRBD1; size: NA; V: TRBV18; DNA: TGTGCCAGCTCACCACTGGACAGGGCCACCGGGGAGCTGTTTTTT; CDR3: CASSPLDRATGELFF
length: 16; J: TRBJ2-3; D: TRBD2; size: NA; V: TRBV19; DNA: TGTGCCAGTAGGACTATTAGCGGGAGGGCCGGAGATACGCAGTATTTT; CDR3: CASRTISGRAGDTQYF
length: 15; J: TRBJ2-7; D: NA; size: once; V: TRBV6-1; DNA: TGTGCCAGCACCTTGGGGGTGATGGCATCCTACGAGCAGTACTTC; CDR3: CASTLGVMASYEQYF
length: 17; J: TRBJ2-2; D: NA; size: NA; V: TRBV10-3; DNA: TGTGCCATCAGTGGACTGAGGGCAGGGGATGCCACCGGGGAGCTGTTTTTT; CDR3: CAISGLRAGDATGELFF
length: 18; J: TRBJ2-5; D: TRBD2; size: NA; V: TRBV4-1; DNA: TGCGCCAGCAGCCAATCACGGGGGGTAGCGGCATTCCAAGAGACCCAGTACTTC; CDR3: CASSQSRGVAAFQETQYF
length: 14; J: TRBJ1-5; D: NA; size: few; V: TRBV4-2; DNA: TGTGCCAGCAGCCCGCTGGGGGCTTATCAGCCCCAGCATTTT; CDR3: CASSPLGAYQPQHF
length: 14; J: TRBJ2-2; D: NA; size: once; V: TRBV7-2; DNA: TGTGCCAGCAGCCCCCGCCCGTGGACCGGGGAGCTGTTTTTT; CDR3: CASSPRPWTGELFF
length: 13; J: TRBJ2-3; D: NA; size: NA; V: TRBV7-2; DNA: TGTGCCAGCAGCTCCCCTTCGACAGATACGCAGTATTTT; CDR3: CASSSPSTDTQYF
length: 15; J: TRBJ1-3; D: TRBD1; size: NA; V: TRBV5-1; DNA: TGCGCCAGCAGCCGGGGACAGGGCGGGGGAAACACCATATATTTT; CDR3: CASSRGQGGGNTIYF
length: 15; J: TRBJ2-7; D: TRBD1; size: NA; V: TRBV28; DNA: TGTGCCAGCAGTGATCGGACAGGGTTGGCCTACGAGCAGTACTTC; CDR3: CASSDRTGLAYEQYF
length: 18; J: TRBJ2-2; D: TRBD1; size: once; V: TRBV27; DNA: TGTGCCAGCAGTTTAAGTAGACAGGGGACACTAAACACCGGGGAGCTGTTTTTT; CDR3: CASSLSRQGTLNTGELFF
length: 16; J: TRBJ2-3; D: TRBD2; size: once; V: TRBV7-3; DNA: TGTGCCAGCAGCTCCCGGCCCGGCGGGGGGGTCAATACGCAGTATTTT; CDR3: CASSSRPGGGVNTQYF
length: 15; J: TRBJ1-5; D: NA; size: NA; V: TRBV5-1; DNA: TGCGCCAGCAGCTCGTTGGGAGGGGCGGATGGGCCCCAGCATTTT; CDR3: CASSSLGGADGPQHF
length: 16; J: TRBJ2-3; D: NA; size: NA; V: TRBV25-1; DNA: TGTGCCAGCAGTGAATATGGGCGATACTTCACAGATACGCAGTATTTT; CDR3: CASSEYGRYFTDTQYF
length: 13; J: TRBJ2-7; D: TRBD1; size: NA; V: TRBV9; DNA: TGTGCCAGCAGCGTAGGAGGGGGCTGGGAGCAGTACTTC; CDR3: CASSVGGGWEQYF
length: 14; J: TRBJ2-5; D: NA; size: NA; V: TRBV18; DNA: TGTGCCAGCTCGCCACCCTGGGCCCAAGAGACCCAGTACTTC; CDR3: CASSPPWAQETQYF
length: 15; J: TRBJ1-5; D: TRBD1; size: NA; V: TRBV19; DNA: TGTGCCAGTAGTCCGCGACAGGGGGCGGATCAGCCCCAGCATTTT; CDR3: CASSPRQGADQPQHF
length: 15; J: TRBJ2-1; D: TRBD2; size: NA; V: TRBV7-8; DNA: TGTGCCAGCAGCTTAGTGGGGACTAGGAGGGATGAGCAGTTCTTC; CDR3: CASSLVGTRRDEQFF
length: 13; J: TRBJ1-1; D: NA; size: few; V: TRBV27; DNA: TGTGCCAGCAGGCGGGGCGGGAACACTGAAGCTTTCTTT; CDR3: CASRRGGNTEAFF
length: 13; J: TRBJ1-5; D: NA; size: NA; V: TRBV19; DNA: TGTGCCACGGGATTTCCCCCGAATCAGCCCCAGCATTTT; CDR3: CATGFPPNQPQHF
length: 12; J: TRBJ1-5; D: NA; size: NA; V: TRBV28; DNA: TGTGCCAGCAGTTTAGGGTTCCGGTCCCAGCATTTT; CDR3: CASSLGFRSQHF
length: 15; J: TRBJ2-5; D: TRBD2; size: NA; V: TRBV7-7; DNA: TGTGCCAGCAGCTCCCGGGAGGGCCTCCGAGAGACCCAGTACTTC; CDR3: CASSSREGLRETQYF
length: 16; J: TRBJ2-1; D: TRBD2; size: NA; V: TRBV6-5; DNA: TGTGCCAGCAGTTACACTAGCGGGAGGGCCGGGAATGAGCAGTTCTTC; CDR3: CASSYTSGRAGNEQFF
length: 16; J: TRBJ2-1; D: TRBD1; size: NA; V: TRBV5-1; DNA: TGCGCCAGCAGCAGAAACGACAGGGGGCTCTACAATGAGCAGTTCTTC; CDR3: CASSRNDRGLYNEQFF
length: 15; J: TRBJ2-1; D: TRBD2; size: NA; V: TRBV5-1; DNA: TGCGCCAGCAGCTTGGCTCTAGCGGGAGGACGTGAGCAGTTCTTC; CDR3: CASSLALAGGREQFF
length: 14; J: TRBJ2-5; D: TRBD1; size: NA; V: TRBV7-2; DNA: TGTGCCAGCAGCTCTGGCTGGGACAGAAGTACCCAGTACTTC; CDR3: CASSSGWDRSTQYF
length: 15; J: TRBJ1-5; D: TRBD1; size: NA; V: TRBV27; DNA: TGTGCCAGCAGTTTGGGGACAGGGAGAAATCAGCCCCAGCATTTT; CDR3: CASSLGTGRNQPQHF
length: 13; J: TRBJ1-2; D: TRBD1; size: NA; V: TRBV28; DNA: TGTGCCAGCAGTTTTACAGGGGGGGGTGGCTACACCTTC; CDR3: CASSFTGGGGYTF
length: 12; J: TRBJ1-2; D: NA; size: few; V: TRBV19; DNA: TGTGCCAGTAGTACGGCCGTGGGTGGCTACACCTTC; CDR3: CASSTAVGGYTF
length: 13; J: TRBJ1-2; D: NA; size: NA; V: TRBV2; DNA: TGTGCCAGCAGTGAAGGACAAGGCTATGGCTACACCTTC; CDR3: CASSEGQGYGYTF
length: 15; J: TRBJ2-6; D: NA; size: NA; V: TRBV13; DNA: TGTGCCAGCAGCCCCGTTGGCTCTGGGGCCAACGTCCTGACTTTC; CDR3: CASSPVGSGANVLTF
length: 16; J: TRBJ1-2; D: NA; size: NA; V: TRBV19; DNA: TGTGCCAGTACCCTCCTGTCGGGGGAGCGGGGCTATGGCTACACCTTC; CDR3: CASTLLSGERGYGYTF
length: 14; J: TRBJ2-7; D: TRBD2; size: NA; V: TRBV7-2; DNA: TGTGCCAGCAGCCCTAGCGGAGCAACCTACGAGCAGTACTTC; CDR3: CASSPSGATYEQYF
length: 17; J: TRBJ1-1; D: NA; size: NA; V: TRBV4-1; DNA: TGCGCCAGCAGCCAGGGTCCGGGGTGGACAGATGGCACTGAAGCTTTCTTT; CDR3: CASSQGPGWTDGTEAFF
length: 17; J: TRBJ2-5; D: TRBD2; size: NA; V: TRBV5-1; DNA: TGCGCCAGCAGCCAAGACCATAGCGGGAGGGCCGCGGAGACCCAGTACTTC; CDR3: CASSQDHSGRAAETQYF
length: 14; J: TRBJ2-5; D: NA; size: NA; V: TRBV30; DNA: TGTGCCTGGAGTTTCCAGGGTGCGCGAGAGACCCAGTACTTC; CDR3: CAWSFQGARETQYF
length: 11; J: TRBJ2-1; D: NA; size: once; V: TRBV19; DNA: TGTGCCAGTAGTATGGCGAATGAGCAGTTCTTC; CDR3: CASSMANEQFF
length: 18; J: TRBJ2-7; D: NA; size: NA; V: TRBV4-1; DNA: TGCGCCAGCAGCCAAGGCCTAAAGGGCACCCGGAGCTCCTACGAGCAGTACTTC; CDR3: CASSQGLKGTRSSYEQYF
length: 15; J: TRBJ2-3; D: TRBD1; size: once; V: TRBV2; DNA: TGTGCCAGCAGTGCTAGGACAGGGACGGGAGATACGCAGTATTTT; CDR3: CASSARTGTGDTQYF
length: 13; J: TRBJ1-5; D: NA; size: few; V: TRBV14; DNA: TGTGCCAGCAGCCAAGGCTTGGATCAGCCCCAGCATTTT; CDR3: CASSQGLDQPQHF
length: 15; J: TRBJ2-2; D: TRBD2; size: NA; V: TRBV5-1; DNA: TGCGCCAGCAGCTTGTATCGGGAGGTCACCGGGGAGCTGTTTTTT; CDR3: CASSLYREVTGELFF
length: 11; J: TRBJ2-3; D: NA; size: NA; V: TRBV19; DNA: TGTGCCAGTAGTAGATTGGATACGCAGTATTTT; CDR3: CASSRLDTQYF
length: 13; J: TRBJ1-3; D: NA; size: NA; V: TRBV25-1; DNA: TGTGCCAGCAGTGACAGCTCTGGAAACACCATATATTTT; CDR3: CASSDSSGNTIYF
length: 14; J: TRBJ2-7; D: TRBD2; size: NA; V: TRBV5-1; DNA: TGCGCCAGCAGCCCCCTGACTAGCGACTACGAGCAGTACTTC; CDR3: CASSPLTSDYEQYF
length: 17; J: TRBJ2-7; D: NA; size: NA; V: TRBV15; DNA: TGTGCCACCAGCACCCGGAGTGGAGGGACTTCAACCTACGAGCAGTACTTC; CDR3: CATSTRSGGTSTYEQYF
length: 14; J: TRBJ2-1; D: TRBD2; size: NA; V: TRBV5-1; DNA: TGCGCCAGCAGCTTCCCGGGAGGGGACAATGAGCAGTTCTTC; CDR3: CASSFPGGDNEQFF
length: 14; J: TRBJ2-6; D: NA; size: NA; V: TRBV15; DNA: TGTGCCACCAGCAGTCTTGAGGGTTCCAACGTCCTGACTTTC; CDR3: CATSSLEGSNVLTF
length: 15; J: TRBJ1-1; D: NA; size: NA; V: TRBV7-2; DNA: TGTGCCAGCAGCCTAATAGGGGTAGGAAGCACTGAAGCTTTCTTT; CDR3: CASSLIGVGSTEAFF
length: 16; J: TRBJ2-5; D: TRBD1; size: once; V: TRBV5-5; DNA: TGTGCCAGCAGCCACTTCATAGGGGGCCACCAAGAGACCCAGTACTTC; CDR3: CASSHFIGGHQETQYF
length: 14; J: TRBJ1-1; D: NA; size: NA; V: TRBV5-1; DNA: TGCGCCAGCAGCCCCCGTTTTCAGGGGTCTGAAGCTTTCTTT; CDR3: CASSPRFQGSEAFF
length: 12; J: TRBJ1-1; D: NA; size: NA; V: TRBV27; DNA: TGTGCCAGCAGTTACAGGAATGGTGAAGCTTTCTTT; CDR3: CASSYRNGEAFF
length: 17; J: TRBJ2-7; D: TRBD2; size: NA; V: TRBV6-1; DNA: TGTGCCAGCAGTGAGAGGGGACTAGCGGGAGTAGCCTACGAGCAGTACTTC; CDR3: CASSERGLAGVAYEQYF
length: 12; J: TRBJ2-5; D: NA; size: NA; V: TRBV30; DNA: TGTGCCTGGAGTGCGGGACCCTCGGAGCAGTACTTC; CDR3: CAWSAGPSEQYF
length: 12; J: TRBJ2-7; D: NA; size: once; V: TRBV30; DNA: TGTGCCCGCCAAGGGCAGTCGACGGAGCAGTACTTC; CDR3: CARQGQSTEQYF
length: 15; J: TRBJ2-5; D: TRBD1; size: NA; V: TRBV9; DNA: TGTGCCAGCAGCGGGAACAGGGGGCGCGGAGAGACCCAGTACTTC; CDR3: CASSGNRGRGETQYF
length: 13; J: TRBJ2-5; D: NA; size: NA; V: TRBV29-1; DNA: TGCAGCGTTAAGGGAGACTTCCAAGAGACCCAGTACTTC; CDR3: CSVKGDFQETQYF